The clone carrying this T cell receptor beta chain was picked up one time. The data stem from a study of blood T cell repertoires in COVID-19. Study at large: Samples came from the United States, Italy and Spain, spanning acute and convalescent COVID-19. T cells, B-cell-depleted T cells, or PBMCs supplied cDNA or gDNA.

Data came from immunoSEQ multiplex PCR; TCRdb stores just in-frame clones and leaves some out. The sample has approximately 110,000 clones; about 85% are singletons. V lost 2 bases and J lost 8; bases outside the gene matches: 7. CDR1 and CDR2 (germline): SGHTA, FQGNSA. The CDR3 is 15 residues long. The material sequenced was peripheral blood. This clonotype was sampled from a human donor in a cohort sampled during active COVID-19. V and J are TRBV7-2 and TRBJ2-3, with 10 bases fitting TRBD2. CDR3 sequence reads: CASSLISGGGSTQYF. The CDR3 DNA is TGTGCCAGCAGCTTAATAAGCGGGGGGGGCAGTACGCAGTATTTT.